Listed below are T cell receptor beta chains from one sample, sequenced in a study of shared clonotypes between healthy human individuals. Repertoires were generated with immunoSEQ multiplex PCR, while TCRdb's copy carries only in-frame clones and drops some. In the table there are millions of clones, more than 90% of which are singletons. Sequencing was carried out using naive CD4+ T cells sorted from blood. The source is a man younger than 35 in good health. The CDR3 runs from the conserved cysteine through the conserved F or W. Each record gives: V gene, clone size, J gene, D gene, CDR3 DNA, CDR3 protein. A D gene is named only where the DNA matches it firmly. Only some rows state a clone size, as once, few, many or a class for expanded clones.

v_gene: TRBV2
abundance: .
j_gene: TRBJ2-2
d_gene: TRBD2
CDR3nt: TGTGCCAGCAGTGTTGACGGGAGGAAAACCGGGGAGCTGTTTTTT
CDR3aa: CASSVDGRKTGELFF

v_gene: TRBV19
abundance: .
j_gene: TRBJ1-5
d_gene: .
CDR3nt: TGTGCCAGTAGTATAGAAGGATATAGCAATCAGCCCCAGCATTTT
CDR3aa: CASSIEGYSNQPQHF

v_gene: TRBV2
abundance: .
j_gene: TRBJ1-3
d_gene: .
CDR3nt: TGTGCCAGCAGTGAAGGGGACACCATATATTTT
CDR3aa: CASSEGDTIYF

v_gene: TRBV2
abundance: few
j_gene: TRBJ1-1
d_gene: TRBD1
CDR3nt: TGTGCCAGCAATCCACAGGGGCTGAACACTGAAGCTTTCTTT
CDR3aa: CASNPQGLNTEAFF

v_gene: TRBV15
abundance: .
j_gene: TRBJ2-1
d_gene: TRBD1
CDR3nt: TGTGCCACCAGCAGAGACCTCTCGACAGGGGGCCGATGGAATGAGCAGTTCTTC
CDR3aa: CATSRDLSTGGRWNEQFF

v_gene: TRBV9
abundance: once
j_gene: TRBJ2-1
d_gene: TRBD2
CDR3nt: TGTGCCAGCAGCGTAGTTGACGGGAGGGCCGGGGACAATGAGCAGTTCTTC
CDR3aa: CASSVVDGRAGDNEQFF

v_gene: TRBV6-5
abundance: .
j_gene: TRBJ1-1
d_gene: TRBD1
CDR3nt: TGTGCCAGCAGGGGACAGGGACTGAACACTGAAGCTTTCTTT
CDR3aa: CASRGQGLNTEAFF

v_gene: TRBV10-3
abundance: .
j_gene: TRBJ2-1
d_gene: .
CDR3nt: TGTGCCATCAGTGTCGCAGGATACAATGAGCAGTTCTTC
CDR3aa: CAISVAGYNEQFF

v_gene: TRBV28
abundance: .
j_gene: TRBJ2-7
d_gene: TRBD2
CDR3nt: TGTGCCAGTTCCGGGGGGGCGACCTACGAGCAGTACTTC
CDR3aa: CASSGGATYEQYF

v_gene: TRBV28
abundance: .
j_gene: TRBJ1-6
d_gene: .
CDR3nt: TGTGCCAGCAGTTTCTACTCCGGACGCCCGGCGGGACCCCTCCACTTT
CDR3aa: CASSFYSGRPAGPLHF

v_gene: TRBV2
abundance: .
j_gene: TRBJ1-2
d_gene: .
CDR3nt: TGTGCCAGCAGTGAGGATGCAGAAATCTATGGCTACACCTTC
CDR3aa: CASSEDAEIYGYTF

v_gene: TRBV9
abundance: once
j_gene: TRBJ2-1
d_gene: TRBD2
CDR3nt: TGTGCCAGCAGCGAGCGGGAGAACTACAATGAGCAGTTCTTC
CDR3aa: CASSERENYNEQFF

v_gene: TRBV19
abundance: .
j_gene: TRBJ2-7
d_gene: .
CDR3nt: TGTGCCAGCACCAGGGGTCCCCTCTACGAGCAGTACTTC
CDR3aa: CASTRGPLYEQYF

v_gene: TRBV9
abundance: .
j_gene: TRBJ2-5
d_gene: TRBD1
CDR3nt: TGTGCCAGCAGCGTAGGAAGATTGGGACAGGGCCAAGAGACCCAGTACTTC
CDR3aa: CASSVGRLGQGQETQYF

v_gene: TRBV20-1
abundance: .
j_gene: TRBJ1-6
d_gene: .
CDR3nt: TGCAGTACATCACCCCTCCACTTT
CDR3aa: CSTSPLHF

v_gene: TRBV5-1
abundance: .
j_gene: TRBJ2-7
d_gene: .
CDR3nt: TGCGCCAGCAGCCCAGACGGTAACTACGAGCAGTACTTC
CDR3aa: CASSPDGNYEQYF

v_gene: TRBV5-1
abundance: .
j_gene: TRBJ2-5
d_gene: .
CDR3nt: TGCGCCAGCAGCTTGGGGGGCGGGCCTAGAGAGACCCAGTACTTC
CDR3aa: CASSLGGGPRETQYF

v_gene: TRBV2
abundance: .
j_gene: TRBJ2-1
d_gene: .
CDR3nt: TGTGCCAGCACCAATAAGAATGAGCAGTTCTTC
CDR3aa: CASTNKNEQFF

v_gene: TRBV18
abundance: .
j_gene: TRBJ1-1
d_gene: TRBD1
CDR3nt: TGTGCCAGCTCAAAGACAGGGGCCTTGAACACTGAAGCTTTCTTT
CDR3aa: CASSKTGALNTEAFF

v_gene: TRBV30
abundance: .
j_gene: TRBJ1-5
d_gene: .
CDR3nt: TGTGCCTGGAGTGTAGGAGGGAGCAAGCCCCAGCATTTT
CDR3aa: CAWSVGGSKPQHF

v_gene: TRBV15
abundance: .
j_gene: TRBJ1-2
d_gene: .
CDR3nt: TGTGCCACCAGCAGAGATTTCACAGGACCCTATGGCTACACCTTC
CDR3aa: CATSRDFTGPYGYTF

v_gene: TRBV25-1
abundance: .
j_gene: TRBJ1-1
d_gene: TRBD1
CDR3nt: TGTGCCAGCAGTCCCAAACCCAATCCGGGACAGTGGAACACTGAAGCTTTCTTT
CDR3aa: CASSPKPNPGQWNTEAFF

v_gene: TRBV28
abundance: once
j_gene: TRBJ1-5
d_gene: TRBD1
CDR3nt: TGTGCCAGCACCTTCAGGGGGCTAAGCAATCAGCCCCAGCATTTT
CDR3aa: CASTFRGLSNQPQHF